This TCR beta chain was obtained from a study of T cells in Graves' hyperthyroidism and ophthalmopathy. A note on this clonotype: A read error may produce the germline difference seen at one junction end.

Researchers amplified the TCR beta CDR3 regions from RNA transcripts. The HTBI set primed first-round TCR CDR3 RT-PCR. A single record per CDR3 protein comes from TCRdb applying MiXCR to the multiplex PCR reads. The sample lists about 840,000 distinct CDR3 sequences; 38% were seen once. CDR1 is SGHTA and CDR2 is FQGTGA in the germline V gene. The CDR3 has 17 residues. The rearrangement joins TRBV7-3 to TRBJ2-7, with a possible D match to TRBD2 (6 bases). The receptor was isolated from a man aged 18-30 years with Graves' hyperthyroidism. Sequencing used blood. The CDR3 DNA follows: TGTGCCAGCAGCTTCGTCTTGGGGGACTCCTTCTCCTACGGGCAGTACTTC. The encoded protein is CASSFVLGDSFSYGQYF.